The 19 T cell receptor beta chains below were found in one sample sequenced in a study of T cell responses to AZD1222 COVID-19 vaccine. Method: immunoSEQ multiplex PCR; TCRdb's copy keeps in-frame clones and lacks some. This sample has over 150,000 clones, with 90% found just once. The sample in question was peripheral blood, obtained on day 0 of AZD1222 vaccination. These TCRs come from an adult in good health.

The chain has TRBV6-5 and TRBJ2-7; TRBD2 is a possible D gene (6 bases). Per the germline V gene, CDR1 is MNHEY and CDR2 is SVGAGI. The CDR3 loop spans 16 amino acids. Deletions cut 4 bases from V and 2 bases from J, with 18 bases between. This CDR3 reads CASSSLPAGLTYEQYF. CDR3 DNA sequence: TGTGCCAGCAGTTCTCTCCCAGCGGGCTTAACCTACGAGCAGTACTTC.

This clone came up once. The chain couples TRBV5-1 to TRBJ1-3; D not resolved. The CDR3 length is 15 residues. The V and J ends lost 1 base and 0 bases respectively, with 8 bases between them. Germline-derived CDR1 and CDR2 are SGHRS and YFSETQ. CDR3 sequence (DNA): TGCGCCAGCAGCTTGTCAGGTTTCTCTGGAAACACCATATATTTT. Protein sequence: CASSLSGFSGNTIYF.

The chain combines TRBV27 with TRBJ2-7, with a possible D match to TRBD1 (6 bases). The CDR3 loop spans 13 amino acids. The germline CDR1 and CDR2 sequences are MNHEY and SMNVEV (reference sequence). V dropped 3 bases and J dropped 6 bases, with 12 bases sitting between them. The CDR3 spells CASSLGHLGEQYF. Written as DNA, the CDR3 is TGTGCCAGCAGTTTGGGACATCTGGGCGAGCAGTACTTC.

The rearrangement uses TRBV6-2 or TRBV6-3 and TRBJ2-7; 7 nucleotides agree with TRBD1. The CDR3 loop spans 15 amino acids. Unmatched junction bases numbered 11, after V lost 6 bases and J lost 3 bases. Germline CDR1 is MNHEY and CDR2 is SVGEGT. This CDR3 is CASSSAGTDFYEQYF. The CDR3, as DNA: TGTGCCAGCAGCAGCGCCGGGACAGACTTCTACGAGCAGTACTTC.

The chain recombines TRBV4-2 with TRBJ2-2; a possible D gene is TRBD1 (6 bases). V dropped 0 bases and J dropped 6 bases, with 17 bases sitting between them. This CDR3 is 17 amino acids long. Germline V CDR1 and CDR2: LGHNA, YNFKEQ. The CDR3 nucleotides read TGTGCCAGCAGCCAAGATTTAGGCAGGGGACGTCCCGGGGAGCTGTTTTTT. Its translation: CASSQDLGRGRPGELFF.

This clone counts as medium-sized (0.01 to 0.1%). The J gene is TRBJ1-5, the V gene TRBV5-6; 7 positions match TRBD1. CDR3 length equals 14 residues. V lost 4 bases to trimming and J lost 4 bases; unmatched junction nucleotides: 5. CDR1 is SGHDT, CDR2 YYEEEE, per germline. The CDR3 protein is CASSPGQTNQPQHF. The DNA of the CDR3 is TGTGCCAGCAGCCCGGGACAGACTAATCAGCCCCAGCATTTT. Combining the CDR3 with reference TRBV5-6 and TRBJ1-5 gives the whole variable domain DAGVTQSPTHLIKTRGQQVTLRCSPKSGHDTVSWYQQALGQGPQFIFQYYEEEERQRGNFPDRFSGHQFPNYSSELNVNALLLGDSALYLCASSPGQTNQPQHFGDGTRLSIL.

This clone was counted a single time. CDR3 nucleotides: TGTGCCTGGAGTGTAGAGGACATCTCCGGGGACAGGGGTGCTTTCTTT. This codes for CAWSVEDISGDRGAFF. The chain combines TRBV30 with TRBJ1-1; 10 nucleotides line up with TRBD1. Trimming cost V 0 bases and J 11 bases; bases outside gene matches: 15. Germline V gives CDR1 GTSNPN, CDR2 SVGIG (reference sequence). This CDR3 is 16 amino acids long.

In its sample, this clone was seen once. The V gene is TRBV15, the J gene TRBJ2-1; TRBD1 is a possible D gene (5 bases). Germline assignment: CDR1 LNHNV and CDR2 YYDKDF (reference sequence). This CDR3 contains 14 residues. Trimming shortened V by 0 bases and J by 3 bases, and 6 bases separated the two germline ends. The CDR3 DNA reads TGTGCCACCAGCAGAGAGGACAACTACAATGAGCAGTTCTTC. Translating gives CATSREDNYNEQFF.

The chain combines TRBV6-1 with TRBJ1-6; a weak D match, TRBD1 (5 bases). Trimming removed 2 bases from V and 9 bases from J, with 11 bases in between. This CDR3 spans 14 amino acids. Per the germline V gene, CDR1 is MNHNS and CDR2 is SASEGT. CDR3 nucleotides: TGTGCCAGCAGTGAACAGGGAAGGGGTTCACCCCTCCACTTT. This gives the protein CASSEQGRGSPLHF.

CDR3 residues: CASSQDLRGRGGRNTGELFF. The CDR3, as DNA: TGCGCCAGCAGCCAAGATTTAAGAGGCCGCGGGGGGCGGAACACCGGGGAGCTGTTTTTT. This chain links TRBV4-1 with TRBJ2-2, with 8 bases aligning to TRBD2. V dropped 0 bases and J dropped 1; count of bases not matched to a gene: 13. This CDR3 spans 20 amino acids. Germline V gene sequence: CDR1 MGHRA, CDR2 YSYEKL.

The chain employs TRBV5-4 and TRBJ1-1; maybe TRBD1 (5 bases). The germline gives CDR1 SGHNT, CDR2 YYREEE (reference sequence). Deletions cut 0 bases from V and 0 bases from J, with 9 bases between. CDR3 length: 15 residues. Here the CDR3 DNA reads TGTGCCAGCAGCTTGGTTGGGGGTATGAACACTGAAGCTTTCTTT. Its protein is CASSLVGGMNTEAFF.

The chain uses TRBV6-2 or TRBV6-3 and TRBJ2-7; 12 positions agree with TRBD2. The germline CDR1 and CDR2 sequences are MNHEY and SVGEGT. The V and J ends lost 0 bases and 6 bases, in that order; junction bases with no gene match: 6. This CDR3 is built from 16 residues. In nucleotides, the CDR3 is TGTGCCAGCAGTTACTCTCCTAGCGGGGGGGCCGGCGAGCAGTACTTC. Residues: CASSYSPSGGAGEQYF.

This clone was counted a single time. This rearrangement joins TRBV21-1 to TRBJ2-7; the D call of TRBD1 is as the table states it, not checked on the DNA. TRBV21-1 is reported as a pseudogene. The CDR3 spans 14 residues. In DNA, the CDR3 is TGTGCCAGCAGCAAACCCCAAATTCCATCCGAGCAGTACTTC. It encodes CASSKPQIPSEQYF.

The V and J genes are TRBV27 and TRBJ2-7; 12 positions agree with TRBD1. Germline V gene lookup returns CDR1 MNHEY and CDR2 SMNVEV (reference sequence). This CDR3 is built from 16 residues. J was trimmed by 5 bases and V by 5 bases; bases with no gene match: 10. The CDR3 DNA reads as TGTGCCAGCAGTACTGGGACAGGGGGCGCGATAAACGAGCAGTACTTC. Translating it yields CASSTGTGGAINEQYF.

J is TRBJ1-1 and V is TRBV6-5, with 8 bases that match TRBD1. V dropped 9 bases and J dropped 8; count of bases not matched to a gene: 17. Germline values: CDR1 MNHEY, CDR2 SVGAGI. This CDR3 spans 15 amino acids. The CDR3 loop is CASSTGALGADEAFF. DNA of the CDR3: TGTGCCAGTTCGACAGGGGCTCTCGGGGCCGACGAAGCTTTCTTT.

The chain links TRBV11-1 to TRBJ2-7; D is uncertain. The CDR3 contains 12 residues. Germline assignment: CDR1 SGHAT and CDR2 FQDESV (reference sequence). The ends were cut back, 2 bases at V and 5 bases at J, with 7 bases in the middle. CDR3 nucleotides: TGTGCCAGCAGCTTAAATAACGACGAGCAGTACTTC. Amino acid sequence: CASSLNNDEQYF. Variable domain in full (rest from reference TRBV11-1 and TRBJ2-7): EAEVAQSPRYKITEKSQAVAFWCDPISGHATLYWYRQILGQGPELLVQFQDESVVDDSQLPKDRFSAERLKGVDSTLKIQPAELGDSAMYLCASSLNNDEQYFGPGTRLTVT.

The V call is TRBV5-5, the J call TRBJ2-5; 8 bases agree with TRBD1. The CDR3 is made up of 15 amino acids. Germline CDR1 reads SGHKS; CDR2 reads YYEKEE (reference sequence). J was trimmed by 6 bases and V by 0 bases; bases with no gene match: 7. CDR3 sequence: CASSLARQGAKTQYF. The CDR3 nucleotides are TGTGCCAGCAGCTTGGCTCGGCAGGGGGCAAAGACCCAGTACTTC.

This chain joins TRBV6-4 and TRBJ2-4, with D maybe TRBD1 (6 bases). V was pared by 6 bases and J by 9 bases, with 24 bases between. The CDR3 is 16 amino acids. From germline, CDR1 is MRHNA and CDR2 SNTAGT. The CDR3 DNA follows: TGTGCCAGCAGAGGCCCCACAGGGACCTATGGTGGCATTCAGTACTTC. Translating gives CASRGPTGTYGGIQYF.

The chain uses TRBV2 and TRBJ1-3; D unresolved. Looked up from germline, CDR1 is SNHLY and CDR2 is FYNNEI. V lost 3 bases, J lost 5 bases, and 5 bases lay in between. This CDR3 has 12 residues. The DNA of the CDR3 is TGTGCCAGCAGTGAGGGCAGAAACACCATATATTTT. This translates into CASSEGRNTIYF.